This TCR beta chain was documented in a study of PD-1 blockade in classical Hodgkin lymphoma. Study at large: Patients were administered nivolumab (3 mg/kg intravenously) every 2 weeks.

Trimming took 1 base from V and 2 from J; bases not matched to a gene: 3. There are 15 residues in the CDR3. The germline CDR1 and CDR2 sequences are SGHRS and YFSETQ. Notes on the study in general: A significant rise in TCR diversity was seen by C4D1 for CD4+ cells but not for CD8+ cells. Partial responders and progressors had significantly lower baseline TCR diversity. Compared with healthy donors, newly diagnosed patients reportedly showed lower baseline TCR diversity.

Note on this clone: Its antigen is undetermined.

Noted time point: cycle 4 day 1 (C4D1), after 6 weeks of nivolumab. The patients all showed relapse after autologous stem cell transplantation, while their brentuximab vedotin exposure varied. Here immunoSEQ multiplex PCR was the method, and the copy in TCRdb shows in-frame clones only, minus some. The table includes tens of thousands of clones, roughly nine tenths detected once. The sequence came from a human donor with classical Hodgkin lymphoma. The rearrangement uses TRBV5-1 and TRBJ1-1; TRBD1 matches 9 bases. The sequencing used peripheral blood mononuclear cells (PBMCs), collected before the fourth cycle of nivolumab. This CDR3 reads CASSLWGQGNTEAFF. Written as DNA, the CDR3 is TGCGCCAGCAGCTTGTGGGGACAGGGAAACACTGAAGCTTTCTTT. The complete variable domain, with remaining parts taken from reference TRBV5-1 and TRBJ1-1, reads KAGVTQTPRYLIKTRGQQVTLSCSPISGHRSVSWYQQTPGQGLQFLFEYFSETQRNKGNFPGRFSGRQFSNSRSEMNVSTLELGDSALYLCASSLWGQGNTEAFFGQGTRLTVV.